This T cell receptor beta chain was sequenced for a study of T-cell reconstitution after alpha-beta-depleted transplantation in children. Study conclusions and caveats: Reportedly, only several hundred clones from non-depleted graft cells drove alpha-beta T-cell counts at about two months.

For TCRbeta, the library was prepared with unique molecular identifiers. MiXCR, run by TCRdb on the PCR reads, gives a single entry per CDR3 protein. The repertoire holds about 900,000 distinct CDR3 sequences, with about 31% as singletons. With regard to this clonotype: Its antigen is unknown.

V was cut by 6 bases and J by 3 bases, with 12 bases left in between. Germline V gene lookup returns CDR1 DFQATT and CDR2 SNEGSKA (reference sequence). This CDR3 is 12 amino acids long. V and J are TRBV20-1 and TRBJ2-7; D is perhaps TRBD1 (6 bases). The TCR originated in a boy in the first two years of life who had a stem cell transplant for SCID, so the T cells may come from the graft donor. The sequenced sample was PBMCs, mostly from graft donor cells, obtained 360 days after TCRalphabeta/CD19-depleted stem cell transplant. This chain's CDR3 is CSATIQGYEQYF. Here the CDR3 DNA reads TGCAGTGCCACGATACAGGGCTACGAGCAGTACTTC.